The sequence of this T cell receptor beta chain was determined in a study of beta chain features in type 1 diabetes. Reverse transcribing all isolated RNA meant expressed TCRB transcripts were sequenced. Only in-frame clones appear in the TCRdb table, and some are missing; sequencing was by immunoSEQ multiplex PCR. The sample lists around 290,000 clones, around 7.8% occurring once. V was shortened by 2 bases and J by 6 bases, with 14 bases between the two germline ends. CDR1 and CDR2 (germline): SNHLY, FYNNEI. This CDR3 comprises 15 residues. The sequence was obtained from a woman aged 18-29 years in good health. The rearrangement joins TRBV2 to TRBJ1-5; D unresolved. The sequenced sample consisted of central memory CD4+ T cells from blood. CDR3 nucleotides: TGTGCCAGCAGTGAATTTCGCAGTTATGTTCAGCCCCAGCATTTT. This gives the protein CASSEFRSYVQPQHF.